The rows below give T cell receptor beta chains drawn from one sample of a study of identical twins. TCRdb re-called the 5' RACE reads through MiXCR, storing one row per CDR3 protein. The sample consists of approximately 680,000 distinct CDR3 sequences, under 8.5% of them appearing once. These data also featured in a second study, about yellow fever vaccine responses in identical twins.

The source material was PBMCs. The source is a woman under 30 in good health. The CDR3 runs from the conserved cysteine through the conserved F or W. D genes are given only for firm matches. The size of a clone is reported for some rows only, either as once, few or many, or as a class for expanded clones.

v_call	cdr3_length	d_call	j_call	clone_size	cdr3_aa	cdr3_nt
TRBV5-6	12	.	TRBJ1-3	few	CASSLVGNTIYF	TGTGCCAGCAGCTTGGTCGGAAACACCATATATTTT
TRBV7-8	14	.	TRBJ2-7	few	CASSYSAQVGEQYF	TGTGCCAGCAGCTATAGCGCCCAGGTCGGCGAGCAGTACTTC
TRBV18	19	TRBD2	TRBJ2-3	.	CASSPRASGYEIGTDTQYF	TGTGCCAGCTCACCCCGGGCTAGCGGGTATGAAATTGGAACAGATACGCAGTATTTT
TRBV7-2	15	TRBD2	TRBJ2-3	many	CASSLKAGVRDTQYF	TGTGCCAGCAGCTTAAAAGCGGGGGTTCGAGATACGCAGTATTTT
TRBV20-1	16	TRBD1	TRBJ2-5	few	CSARDNPRTGEETQYF	TGCAGTGCTAGAGACAACCCGCGGACAGGGGAAGAGACCCAGTACTTC
TRBV7-7	18	TRBD2	TRBJ2-2	.	CASSSGLWQAGSTGELFF	TGTGCCAGCAGCTCCGGACTGTGGCAAGCGGGATCCACCGGGGAGCTGTTTTTT
TRBV29-1	15	TRBD2	TRBJ2-1	.	CSVIGLADSNNEQFF	TGCAGCGTAATAGGACTAGCGGACTCCAACAATGAGCAGTTCTTC
TRBV7-9	16	.	TRBJ1-1	few	CASSYSPPTANTEAFF	TGTGCCAGCAGCTACTCCCCTCCTACAGCGAACACTGAAGCTTTCTTT
TRBV6-5	15	.	TRBJ2-3	many	CASSYWGPRTDTQYF	TGTGCCAGCAGTTACTGGGGGCCCCGGACAGATACGCAGTATTTT
TRBV7-2	17	.	TRBJ2-6	few	CASSLVFGSSGANVLTF	TGTGCCAGCAGCTTAGTGTTTGGCAGCTCTGGGGCCAACGTCCTGACTTTC
TRBV5-5	16	TRBD1	TRBJ1-6	few	CASSYQTGGANSPLHF	TGTGCCAGCAGCTACCAGACAGGGGGTGCCAATTCACCCCTCCACTTT
TRBV15	15	.	TRBJ2-3	.	CATSREAGFGDTQYF	TGTGCCACCAGCAGAGAAGCGGGCTTCGGAGATACGCAGTATTTT
TRBV5-1	15	TRBD1	TRBJ1-1	few	CASSTGQGTYAEAFF	TGCGCCAGCAGCACGGGACAGGGGACGTATGCTGAAGCTTTCTTT
TRBV6-2/TRBV6-3	15	TRBD1	TRBJ2-3	many	CASSLTGGGGDTQYF	TGTGCCAGCAGTTTGACAGGGGGCGGGGGAGATACGCAGTATTTT
TRBV5-1	12	.	TRBJ2-7	.	CASSLGDGQQYF	TGCGCCAGCAGCTTGGGCGACGGCCAGCAGTACTTC
TRBV7-3	14	TRBD2	TRBJ2-2	few	CASSPGTRSGELFF	TGTGCCAGCAGCCCCGGGACTAGATCCGGGGAGCTGTTTTTT
TRBV6-1	16	TRBD2	TRBJ2-2	.	CASSEVAGGPGGELFF	TGTGCCAGCAGTGAAGTGGCGGGAGGGCCAGGCGGGGAGCTGTTTTTT
TRBV27	15	TRBD1	TRBJ2-1	few	CASSKGGNSYNEQFF	TGTGCCAGCAGTAAAGGGGGCAACTCCTACAATGAGCAGTTCTTC
TRBV28	15	.	TRBJ1-6	.	CATSGSSGLNSPLHF	TGTGCCACCTCGGGATCTAGTGGCCTTAATTCACCCCTCCACTTT
TRBV7-9	15	.	TRBJ2-5	.	CASSPRILSQETQYF	TGTGCCAGCAGCCCAAGGATCTTATCCCAAGAGACCCAGTACTTC
TRBV19	14	.	TRBJ2-7	many	CASQSRAPSYEQYF	TGTGCCAGCCAGAGCCGAGCGCCTAGCTACGAGCAGTACTTC
TRBV6-1	13	.	TRBJ2-1	few	CASSLGEENEQFF	TGTGCCAGCAGCCTCGGTGAGGAGAATGAGCAGTTCTTC
TRBV6-5	12	.	TRBJ1-1	.	CASWRQNTEAFF	TGTGCCAGCTGGAGACAGAACACTGAAGCTTTCTTT
TRBV5-6	14	TRBD2	TRBJ2-7	.	CASSFGLAGGEQYF	TGTGCCAGCAGCTTCGGACTAGCGGGAGGGGAGCAGTACTTC
TRBV15	13	.	TRBJ2-5	.	CATDTGDQETQYF	TGTGCCACCGACACGGGGGACCAAGAGACCCAGTACTTC
TRBV6-1	15	.	TRBJ1-6	.	CASSPEIAGNSPLHF	TGTGCCAGCAGTCCCGAAATTGCAGGGAATTCACCCCTCCACTTT
TRBV12-3/TRBV12-4	15	.	TRBJ2-2	many	CASSPSTGSFSELFF	TGTGCCAGCAGTCCCTCGACAGGATCATTTTCGGAGCTGTTTTTT
TRBV15	15	.	TRBJ2-1	many	CATSTRGTSYNEQFF	TGTGCCACCAGCACACGCGGGACCTCCTACAATGAGCAGTTCTTC
TRBV27	16	.	TRBJ2-1	.	CASSVYYGSSYNEQFF	TGTGCCAGCAGCGTTTATTACGGGAGCTCCTACAATGAGCAGTTCTTC
TRBV29-1	11	.	TRBJ1-1	few	CSVAARTEAFF	TGCAGCGTTGCGGCGAGGACTGAAGCTTTCTTT
TRBV29-1	17	.	TRBJ2-3	.	CSVERLSGSLSTDTRYF	TGCAGCGTTGAACGCCTATCGGGCAGCTTAAGCACAGATACGCGGTATTTT
TRBV20-1	13	.	TRBJ1-3	few	CSAQLTSGNTIYF	TGCAGTGCTCAATTAACCTCTGGAAACACCATATATTTT
TRBV4-2	19	.	TRBJ2-1	few	CASSQVFSIGGGSYNEQFF	TGTGCCAGCAGCCAAGTTTTTTCGATAGGTGGGGGCTCCTACAATGAGCAGTTCTTC
TRBV28	15	.	TRBJ1-4	few	CASSWQGSSDEKLFF	TGTGCCAGCAGTTGGCAGGGGAGTTCTGATGAAAAACTGTTTTTT
TRBV15	15	.	TRBJ1-5	many	CATSKGRRGNQPQHF	TGTGCCACCAGCAAAGGCCGCAGGGGCAATCAGCCCCAGCATTTT
TRBV12-3/TRBV12-4	12	.	TRBJ2-2	many	CASRTQTWELFF	TGTGCCAGCAGAACCCAGACCTGGGAGCTGTTTTTT
TRBV5-1	15	.	TRBJ2-3	many	CASSLGTTSTDTQYF	TGCGCCAGCAGCTTGGGGACTACCAGCACAGATACGCAGTATTTT
TRBV4-1	15	.	TRBJ1-2	.	CASSQDPALSYGYTF	TGCGCCAGCAGCCAAGATCCGGCCCTATCCTATGGCTACACCTTC
TRBV5-1	14	.	TRBJ1-1	many	CASSWGNPNTEAFF	TGCGCCAGCAGTTGGGGGAATCCGAACACTGAAGCTTTCTTT
TRBV5-6	15	.	TRBJ2-1	many	CASSPASNSYNEQFF	TGTGCCAGCAGCCCCGCTAGTAACTCCTACAATGAGCAGTTCTTC
TRBV10-3	11	.	TRBJ1-6	.	CAISDNSPLHF	TGTGCCATCTCCGATAATTCACCCCTCCACTTT
TRBV11-2	16	.	TRBJ2-4	.	CASSSGTILAKNIQYF	TGTGCCAGCAGCTCCGGGACAATTCTAGCCAAAAACATTCAGTACTTC
TRBV29-1	13	TRBD1	TRBJ2-5	.	CSAWDRPEETQYF	TGCAGCGCCTGGGACAGGCCTGAAGAGACCCAGTACTTC
TRBV5-6	15	TRBD1	TRBJ1-2	many	CASSRGTDLLYGYTF	TGTGCCAGCAGCCGAGGGACAGACCTACTCTATGGCTACACCTTC
TRBV6-1	13	.	TRBJ2-3	.	CASTLENTDTQYF	TGTGCCAGCACCCTAGAAAACACAGATACGCAGTATTTT